These 9 T cell receptor beta chains originate from one sample sequenced in a study of blood T cell repertoires in COVID-19. The table came from immunoSEQ multiplex PCR; TCRdb's copy has only in-frame clones and leaves some out. There are approximately 180,000 clones in the sample; around 87% occur only once, and around 12% lies in the top ten. The sequencing input was peripheral blood. The receptor source for this set is a woman in her 70s with COVID-19, enrolled during active disease.

V gene TRBV6-2 or TRBV6-3 combines with J gene TRBJ1-5; D may be TRBD1 (6 bases). Trimming cost V 0 bases and J 1 base, with 10 bases left between them. This CDR3 region has 16 residues. The germline gives CDR1 MNHEY, CDR2 SVGEGT. The DNA for the CDR3 is TGTGCCAGCAGTTACTCTTCAACAGGGAGCAATCAGCCCCAGCATTTT. It yields the protein CASSYSSTGSNQPQHF.

This chain joins TRBV7-9 and TRBJ1-3; D call uncertain. The ends were cut back, 5 bases at V and 4 bases at J, with 9 bases in the middle. This CDR3 contains 13 residues. Germline CDR1 reads SEHNR; CDR2 reads FQNEAQ (reference sequence). CDR3 loop: CASSPGPGNTIYF. The CDR3 DNA is TGTGCCAGCAGCCCTGGGCCGGGAAACACCATATATTTT.

The gene calls are TRBV5-4 and TRBJ2-1, with TRBD2 matching 8 bases. The junction had 7 bases not matched to a gene; V was cut back by 4 bases and J by 7 bases. CDR1 is SGHNT, CDR2 YYREEE, per germline (reference sequence). CDR3 length: 14 residues. CDR3 loop: CASSQGLVENEQFF. CDR3 coding DNA: TGTGCCAGCAGCCAGGGACTAGTTGAGAATGAGCAGTTCTTC.

The chain recombines TRBV30 with TRBJ2-5; D call uncertain. CDR1 GTSNPN and CDR2 SVGIG come from the germline V gene (reference sequence). The CDR3 sequence is 12 residues long. Deletions cut 2 bases from V and 5 bases from J, with 9 bases between. CDR3 sequence (DNA): TGTGCCTGGAGTCCCCGTTTGGAGACCCAGTACTTC. This codes for CAWSPRLETQYF. The full variable domain, completed using reference TRBV30 and TRBJ2-5, is SQTIHQWPATLVQPVGSPLSLECTVEGTSNPNLYWYRQAAGRGLQLLFYSVGIGQISSEVPQNLSASRPQDRQFILSSKKLLLSDSGFYLCAWSPRLETQYFGPGTRLLVL.

The chain couples TRBV9 to TRBJ2-2; D is ambiguous. The V gene lost 2 bases and the J gene lost 5 bases, with 7 bases spanning the gap. Germline V CDR1 and CDR2: SGDLS, YYNGEE. The CDR3 runs to 13 residues. The CDR3 sequence: CASSVSLTGELFF. Written as DNA, the CDR3 is TGTGCCAGCAGCGTTTCACTTACCGGGGAGCTGTTTTTT.

The gene calls are TRBV11-1 and TRBJ2-2, with a possible D match to TRBD1 (6 bases). This CDR3 is 15 amino acids long. Trimming removed 0 bases at V and 3 bases at J, with 8 bases between. Germline V gives CDR1 SGHAT, CDR2 FQDESV (reference sequence). The CDR3 sequence: CASSLAQGYTGELFF. In DNA, the CDR3 is TGTGCCAGCAGCTTAGCGCAGGGGTACACCGGGGAGCTGTTTTTT. Full variable domain (remainder filled in from reference TRBV11-1 and TRBJ2-2): EAEVAQSPRYKITEKSQAVAFWCDPISGHATLYWYRQILGQGPELLVQFQDESVVDDSQLPKDRFSAERLKGVDSTLKIQPAELGDSAMYLCASSLAQGYTGELFFGEGSRLTVL.

The rearrangement links TRBV7-6 to TRBJ2-7; 9 positions agree with TRBD2. CDR1 is SGHVS, CDR2 FNYEAQ, per germline. This CDR3 spans 14 amino acids. With 8 bases clipped from V and 2 bases from J, the junction kept 7 bases outside the gene matches. CDR3 nucleotide sequence: TGTGCCAGCCTTTTTAGCGGGAGCACCTACGAGCAGTACTTC. Encoded protein: CASLFSGSTYEQYF.

This chain uses TRBV7-8 with TRBJ2-5; D is possibly TRBD2 (7 bases). Germline V lookup: CDR1 SGHVS, CDR2 FQNEAQ. The CDR3 runs to 19 residues. The V gene lost 1 base and the J gene lost 2 bases, with 23 bases spanning the gap. This CDR3 is CASSLGWGRAGVRQETQYF. The CDR3 nucleotides read TGTGCCAGCAGCTTAGGATGGGGGAGGGCAGGGGTGAGGCAAGAGACCCAGTACTTC.

This clone was observed a single time. This chain joins TRBV10-3 and TRBJ1-3, with D possibly matching TRBD1 (5 bases). V was pared by 2 bases and J by 0 bases, with 14 bases between. In germline, CDR1 is ENHRY, CDR2 SYGVKD. This CDR3 spans 17 amino acids. The CDR3 reads CAISEGGGYDSGNTIYF. CDR3 DNA: TGTGCCATCAGTGAGGGGGGAGGTTATGACTCTGGAAACACCATATATTTT.